Only a few counts were recorded for the clone carrying this TCR beta chain. Its antigen is as yet unknown. A J-beta primer mix and a sample-barcoded 5' primer were used in a second PCR of roughly 6 to 12 cycles. Via MiXCR, TCRdb re-called the 5' RACE reads, giving one row per CDR3 protein. The sample contains 950,000 to 1,200,000 distinct CDR3 sequences, more than 30% of which appear only once. The data derive from a study of blood T cells in healthy people across ages. Study-level results: Long-lived donors had more naive CD4+ cells and higher diversity than aged donors.

The TCR was taken from a man between 18 and 29 years old in good health. Input material: blood.

Here the CDR3 reads CASSFENIQYF. The CDR3 DNA follows: TGTGCCAGCAGCTTCGAAAACATTCAGTACTTC. V usage is TRBV12-3 or TRBV12-4 and J usage is TRBJ2-4; D not resolved. V was cut by 6 bases and J by 5 bases, with 5 bases left in between. The CDR3 is 11 amino acids.